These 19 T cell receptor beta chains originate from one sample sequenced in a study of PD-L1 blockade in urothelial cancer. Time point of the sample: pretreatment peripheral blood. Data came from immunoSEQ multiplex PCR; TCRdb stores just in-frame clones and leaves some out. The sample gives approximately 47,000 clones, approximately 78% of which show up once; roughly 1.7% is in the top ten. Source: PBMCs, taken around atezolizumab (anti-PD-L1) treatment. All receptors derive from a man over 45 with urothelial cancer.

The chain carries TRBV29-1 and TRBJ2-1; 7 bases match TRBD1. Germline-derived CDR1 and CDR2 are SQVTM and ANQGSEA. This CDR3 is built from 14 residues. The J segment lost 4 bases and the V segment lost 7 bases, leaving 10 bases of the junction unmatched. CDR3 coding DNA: TGCAGCGGTCACGGGACAGCAAGTTACAATGAGCAGTTCTTC. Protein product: CSGHGTASYNEQFF.

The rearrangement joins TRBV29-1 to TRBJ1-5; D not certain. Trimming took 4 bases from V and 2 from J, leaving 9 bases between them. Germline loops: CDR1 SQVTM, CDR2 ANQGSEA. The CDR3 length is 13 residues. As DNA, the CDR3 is TGCAGCGTTGTAGAGGGAGGCAATCAGCCCCAGCATTTT. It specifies CSVVEGGNQPQHF. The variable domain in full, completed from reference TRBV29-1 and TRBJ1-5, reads SAVISQKPSRDICQRGTSLTIQCQVDSQVTMMFWYRQQPGQSLTLIATANQGSEATYESGFVIDKFPISRPNLTFSTLTVSNMSPEDSSIYLCSVVEGGNQPQHFGDGTRLSIL.

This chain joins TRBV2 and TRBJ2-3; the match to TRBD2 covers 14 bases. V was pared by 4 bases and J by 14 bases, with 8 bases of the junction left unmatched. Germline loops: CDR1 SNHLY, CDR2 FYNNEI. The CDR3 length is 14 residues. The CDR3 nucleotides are TGTGCCAGCAGTGGGACTAGCGGGGGGCCTGGGGTGTATTTT. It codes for CASSGTSGGPGVYF.

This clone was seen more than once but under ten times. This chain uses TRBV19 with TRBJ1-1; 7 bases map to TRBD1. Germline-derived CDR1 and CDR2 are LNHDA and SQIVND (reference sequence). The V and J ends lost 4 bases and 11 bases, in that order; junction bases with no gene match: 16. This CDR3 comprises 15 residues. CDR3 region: CASSKTSGTAKFAFF. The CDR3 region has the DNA TGTGCCAGTAGTAAAACTTCCGGGACAGCGAAGTTCGCTTTCTTT.

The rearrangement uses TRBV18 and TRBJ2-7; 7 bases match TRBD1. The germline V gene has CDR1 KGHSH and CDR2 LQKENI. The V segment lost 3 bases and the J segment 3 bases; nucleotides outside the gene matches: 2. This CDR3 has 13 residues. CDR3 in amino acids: CASSPGQNYEQYF. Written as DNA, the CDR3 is TGTGCCAGCTCACCGGGACAGAACTACGAGCAGTACTTC.

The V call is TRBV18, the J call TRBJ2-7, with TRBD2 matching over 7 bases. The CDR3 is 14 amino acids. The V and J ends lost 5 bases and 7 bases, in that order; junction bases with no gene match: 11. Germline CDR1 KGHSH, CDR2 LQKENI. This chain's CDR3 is CASSATTGGREQYF. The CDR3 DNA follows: TGTGCCAGCTCAGCGACTACGGGCGGGAGAGAGCAGTACTTC.

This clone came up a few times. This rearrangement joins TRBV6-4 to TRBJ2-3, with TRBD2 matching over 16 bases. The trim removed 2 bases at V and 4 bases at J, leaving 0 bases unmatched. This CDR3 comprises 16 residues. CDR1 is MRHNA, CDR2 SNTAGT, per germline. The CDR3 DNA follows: TGTGCCAGCAGTGACGGGACTAGCGGGGGGGCAGATACGCAGTATTTT. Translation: CASSDGTSGGADTQYF.

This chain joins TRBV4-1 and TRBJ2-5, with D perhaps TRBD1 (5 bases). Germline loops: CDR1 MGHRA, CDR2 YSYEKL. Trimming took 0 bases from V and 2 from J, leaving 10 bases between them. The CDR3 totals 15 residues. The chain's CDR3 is CASSQDPNRQETQYF. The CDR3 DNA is TGCGCCAGCAGCCAAGATCCTAACAGGCAAGAGACCCAGTACTTC.

This chain's CDR3 is CASSPRQGLNQPQHF. The DNA for the CDR3 is TGTGCCAGCAGCCCCAGACAGGGACTCAATCAGCCCCAGCATTTT. The V and J genes are TRBV7-2 and TRBJ1-5, with 7 bases lining up with TRBD1. This CDR3 is 15 amino acids long. The germline V gene has CDR1 SGHTA and CDR2 FQGNSA. The ends lost 5 bases at V and 3 bases at J; junction bases unmatched: 7.

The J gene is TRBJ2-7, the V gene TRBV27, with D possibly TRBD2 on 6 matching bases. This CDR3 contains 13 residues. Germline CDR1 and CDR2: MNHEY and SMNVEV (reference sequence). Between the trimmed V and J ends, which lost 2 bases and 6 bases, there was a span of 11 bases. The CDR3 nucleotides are TGTGCCAGCAGTTTAATCCCGGGAGCCGAGCAGTACTTC. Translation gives CASSLIPGAEQYF.

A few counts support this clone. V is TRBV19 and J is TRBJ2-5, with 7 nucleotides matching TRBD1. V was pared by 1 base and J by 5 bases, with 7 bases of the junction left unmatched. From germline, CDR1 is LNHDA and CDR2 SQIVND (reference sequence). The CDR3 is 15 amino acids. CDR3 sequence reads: CASSIADRAGETQYF. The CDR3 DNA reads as TGTGCCAGTAGTATAGCCGACAGGGCGGGCGAGACCCAGTACTTC.

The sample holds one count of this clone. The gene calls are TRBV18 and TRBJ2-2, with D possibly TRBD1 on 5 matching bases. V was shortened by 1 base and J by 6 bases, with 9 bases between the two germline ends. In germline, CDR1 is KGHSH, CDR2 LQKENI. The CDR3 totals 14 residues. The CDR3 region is CASSPQQGAGELFF. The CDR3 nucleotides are TGTGCCAGCTCACCACAGCAGGGTGCCGGGGAGCTGTTTTTT.

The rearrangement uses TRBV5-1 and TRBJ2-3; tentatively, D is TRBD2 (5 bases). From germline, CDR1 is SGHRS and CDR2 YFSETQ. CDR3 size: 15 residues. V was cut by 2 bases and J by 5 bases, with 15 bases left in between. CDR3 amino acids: CASSLVGVGKDTQYF. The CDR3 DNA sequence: TGCGCCAGCAGCTTAGTGGGAGTGGGGAAAGATACGCAGTATTTT.

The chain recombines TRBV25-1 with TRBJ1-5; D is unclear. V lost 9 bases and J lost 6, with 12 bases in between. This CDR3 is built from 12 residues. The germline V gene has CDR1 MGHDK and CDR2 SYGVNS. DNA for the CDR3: TGTGCCAGGCAGTTGTGGTCTCAGCCCCAGCATTTT. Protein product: CARQLWSQPQHF.

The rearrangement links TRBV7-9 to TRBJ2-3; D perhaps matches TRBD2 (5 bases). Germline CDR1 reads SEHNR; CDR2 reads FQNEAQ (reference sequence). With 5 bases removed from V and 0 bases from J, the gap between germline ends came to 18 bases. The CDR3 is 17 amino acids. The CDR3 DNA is TGTGCCAGCAGCCCGCGGACTGCTGAACCTAGCACAGATACGCAGTATTTT. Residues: CASSPRTAEPSTDTQYF.

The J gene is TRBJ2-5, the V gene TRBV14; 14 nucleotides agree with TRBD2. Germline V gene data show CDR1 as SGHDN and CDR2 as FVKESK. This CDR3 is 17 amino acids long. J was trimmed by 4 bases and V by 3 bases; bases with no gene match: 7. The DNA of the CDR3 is TGTGCCAGCAGCCAGGGACTAGCGGGAGATATCAGAGAGACCCAGTACTTC. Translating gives CASSQGLAGDIRETQYF.

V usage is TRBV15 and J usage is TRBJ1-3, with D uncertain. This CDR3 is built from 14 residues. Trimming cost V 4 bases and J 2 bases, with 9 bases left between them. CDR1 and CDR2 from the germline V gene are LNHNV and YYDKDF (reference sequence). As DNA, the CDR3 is TGTGCCACCAGCAAAGCGAGTACTGGAAACACCATATATTTT. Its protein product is CATSKASTGNTIYF.

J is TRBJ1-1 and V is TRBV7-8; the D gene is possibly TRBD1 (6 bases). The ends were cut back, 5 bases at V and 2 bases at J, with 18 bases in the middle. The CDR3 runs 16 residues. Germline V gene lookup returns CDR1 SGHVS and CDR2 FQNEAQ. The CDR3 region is CASSPHPTGDNTEAFF. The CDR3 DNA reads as TGTGCCAGCAGCCCACACCCGACAGGTGATAACACTGAAGCTTTCTTT.

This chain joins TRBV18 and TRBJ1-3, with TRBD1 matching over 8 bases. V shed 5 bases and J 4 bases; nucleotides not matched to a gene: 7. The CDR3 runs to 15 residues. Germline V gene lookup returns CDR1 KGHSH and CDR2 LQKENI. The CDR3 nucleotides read TGTGCCAGCTCATCCCGGACAGGGCGCGGAAACACCATATATTTT. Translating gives CASSSRTGRGNTIYF.